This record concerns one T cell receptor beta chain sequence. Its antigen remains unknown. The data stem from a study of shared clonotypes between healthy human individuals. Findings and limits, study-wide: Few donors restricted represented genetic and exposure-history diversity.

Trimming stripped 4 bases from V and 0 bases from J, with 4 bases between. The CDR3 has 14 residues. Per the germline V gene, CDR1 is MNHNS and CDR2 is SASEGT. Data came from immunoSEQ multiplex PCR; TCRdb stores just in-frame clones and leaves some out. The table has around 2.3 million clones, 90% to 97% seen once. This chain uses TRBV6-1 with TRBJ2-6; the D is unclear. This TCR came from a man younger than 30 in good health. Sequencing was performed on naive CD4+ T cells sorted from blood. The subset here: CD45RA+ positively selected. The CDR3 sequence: CASSANSGANVLTF. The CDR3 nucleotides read TGTGCCAGCAGTGCCAACTCTGGGGCCAACGTCCTGACTTTC.